This TCR beta chain originates from a study of blood T cell repertoires in COVID-19. Study at large: Whether acute or convalescent, the COVID-19 samples came from the United States, Italy and Spain.

The V gene end was trimmed by 5 bases and the J gene end by 9 bases; junction bases not matched to a gene: 6. Per germline, CDR1 SGHTA and CDR2 FQGNSA. The CDR3 runs 13 residues. The study recruited people aged roughly 18 to 95 years across some 23 US areas. Donors were grouped by their self-reported clinical history. Original analysis: The authors estimated nucleated cell counts from reference gene primer amplification. Profiling relied on immunoSEQ multiplex PCR, and the TCRdb table lists in-frame clones only, not all of them. V and J calls plus clone size are reproduced from that table; the DNA served to infer D and trimming. In the table there are hundreds of thousands of clones, around nine tenths of which are singletons.

Material: PBMCs or T cells enriched from blood (not recorded which). V usage is TRBV7-2 and J usage is TRBJ2-1; TRBD2 matches at 8 bases. This sequence originates from a woman between 18 and 29 years old with acute COVID-19. The CDR3 here is CASSPGLVGEQFF. The CDR3 DNA sequence: TGTGCCAGCAGCCCGGGACTAGTAGGTGAGCAGTTCTTC.